This TCR beta chain was documented in a study of cytomegalovirus exposure and HLA in healthy donors. Study-level points and caveats: Presence/absence analyses treated sequencing depth as roughly uniform across donors. Analysis was performed later, and it showed HLA-associated TCR beta chains to be more clonally expanded than equally common others. CMV antigen specificity of three CMV-associated chains was confirmed in vitro. Earlier analysis found most TCR beta V segments productive about 87% or about 30% of the time.

V was clipped by 7 bases and J by 1 base, with 10 bases between them. This CDR3 is 13 amino acids long. Germline assignment: CDR1 LNHDA and CDR2 SQIVND (reference sequence). In the PCR, 60 Vbeta and 13 Jbeta primers were used. Clones were read by immunoSEQ multiplex PCR, and TCRdb kept only the in-frame ones, dropping some. In the table there are over 150,000 clones, approximately 80% of which are singletons. This clone showed up just once. Its antigen is not identified. Input material: PBMCs. The receptor's source is a man between 25 and 39 years old in good health and CMV-seronegative. The rearrangement joins TRBV19 to TRBJ1-1; D gene uncertain. For the CDR3, the DNA is TGTGCCAGTAACAAAGTCAGGAACACTGAAGCTTTCTTT. The encoded protein is CASNKVRNTEAFF.